The rows below give T cell receptor beta chains drawn from one sample of a study of T cells after posttransplantation cyclophosphamide. Profiling relied on immunoSEQ multiplex PCR, and the TCRdb table lists in-frame clones only, not all of them. The sample offers fewer than 11,000 clones and no singletons, the top ten holding approximately 26%. The sequences come from PBMCs, collected after allogeneic stem cell transplant with posttransplant cyclophosphamide. The receptors here all came from a female patient in her 40s who received an allogeneic stem cell transplant from a related donor, was CMV-positive, and had no GVHD. The graft donor may have contributed some T cells. Both conserved end residues are part of each CDR3. The order of the fields is clone size, D gene, J gene, V gene, CDR3 protein, CDR3 DNA. The D gene is left open where the match is weak. Only some rows state a clone size, as once, few, many or a class for expanded clones.

abundance: many; d_gene: NA; j_gene: TRBJ2-1; v_gene: TRBV15; CDR3aa: CATSRGGQYNEQFF; CDR3nt: TGTGCCACCAGCAGAGGTGGACAGTACAATGAGCAGTTCTTC
abundance: many; d_gene: NA; j_gene: TRBJ1-4; v_gene: TRBV6-5; CDR3aa: CASSYYRNEKLFF; CDR3nt: TGTGCCAGCAGTTACTACAGAAATGAAAAACTGTTTTTT
abundance: medium-sized; d_gene: NA; j_gene: TRBJ2-2; v_gene: TRBV4-1; CDR3aa: CASSQNRGNTGELFF; CDR3nt: TGCGCCAGCAGCCAAAATCGAGGCAACACCGGGGAGCTGTTTTTT
abundance: many; d_gene: NA; j_gene: TRBJ2-1; v_gene: TRBV24-1; CDR3aa: CATKSGAYNEQFF; CDR3nt: TGTGCCACCAAATCCGGGGCCTACAATGAGCAGTTCTTC
abundance: few; d_gene: TRBD1; j_gene: TRBJ2-1; v_gene: TRBV4-1; CDR3aa: CASSDSGTGVGNEQFF; CDR3nt: TGCGCCAGCAGCGACAGCGGGACAGGGGTCGGCAATGAGCAGTTCTTC
abundance: many; d_gene: NA; j_gene: TRBJ2-3; v_gene: TRBV28; CDR3aa: CASSLTASNGATDTQYF; CDR3nt: TGTGCCAGCAGTTTAACTGCCTCAAATGGGGCCACAGATACGCAGTATTTT
abundance: many; d_gene: NA; j_gene: TRBJ2-7; v_gene: TRBV15; CDR3aa: CATSRDPRGMDEQYF; CDR3nt: TGTGCCACCAGCAGAGATCCGCGGGGAATGGACGAGCAGTACTTC
abundance: many; d_gene: NA; j_gene: TRBJ1-2; v_gene: TRBV13; CDR3aa: CASSLPGSYGYTF; CDR3nt: TGTGCCAGCAGCTTACCGGGTAGCTATGGCTACACCTTC
abundance: many; d_gene: TRBD1; j_gene: TRBJ1-5; v_gene: TRBV6-6; CDR3aa: CASSYSLTGNNQPQHF; CDR3nt: TGTGCCAGCAGTTACTCTTTGACAGGGAACAATCAGCCCCAGCATTTT
abundance: many; d_gene: NA; j_gene: TRBJ2-5; v_gene: TRBV10-2; CDR3aa: CASYRETQYF; CDR3nt: TGCGCCAGCTATCGAGAGACCCAGTACTTC
abundance: many; d_gene: NA; j_gene: TRBJ1-1; v_gene: TRBV6-5; CDR3aa: CASSYSRGERPEAFF; CDR3nt: TGTGCCAGCAGTTACTCACGAGGGGAAAGGCCTGAAGCTTTCTTT
abundance: many; d_gene: TRBD1; j_gene: TRBJ1-2; v_gene: TRBV5-8; CDR3aa: CASSLVVGQGNQNGYTF; CDR3nt: TGTGCCAGCAGCTTGGTAGTAGGACAGGGGAACCAGAATGGCTACACCTTC
abundance: many; d_gene: NA; j_gene: TRBJ2-7; v_gene: TRBV18; CDR3aa: CASSPTYYRSYEQYF; CDR3nt: TGTGCCAGCTCACCTACCTACTATCGATCCTACGAGCAGTACTTC
abundance: few; d_gene: NA; j_gene: TRBJ1-4; v_gene: TRBV7-8; CDR3aa: CASSLVGGLVTTNEKLFF; CDR3nt: TGTGCCAGCAGCTTAGTAGGGGGATTAGTGACAACTAATGAAAAACTGTTTTTT
abundance: few; d_gene: NA; j_gene: TRBJ2-3; v_gene: TRBV11-2; CDR3aa: CASSLASTDTQYF; CDR3nt: TGTGCCAGCAGTTTAGCGTCCACAGATACGCAGTATTTT
abundance: many; d_gene: TRBD2; j_gene: TRBJ2-7; v_gene: TRBV27; CDR3aa: CASSPTRLATYHEQYF; CDR3nt: TGTGCCAGCAGTCCAACCAGACTAGCGACTTACCACGAGCAGTACTTC
abundance: many; d_gene: TRBD1; j_gene: TRBJ2-1; v_gene: TRBV29-1; CDR3aa: CSVNKGQGAREQFF; CDR3nt: TGCAGCGTCAACAAGGGACAGGGGGCGCGGGAGCAGTTCTTC
abundance: NA; d_gene: TRBD2; j_gene: TRBJ2-7; v_gene: TRBV7-6; CDR3aa: CASSLASGGTYQQYF; CDR3nt: TGTGCCAGCAGCTTAGCTAGCGGGGGCACCTACCAGCAGTACTTC
abundance: many; d_gene: TRBD1; j_gene: TRBJ1-6; v_gene: TRBV7-3; CDR3aa: CASSRTGGGSPLHF; CDR3nt: TGTGCCAGCAGCCGAACAGGGGGCGGCTCACCCCTCCACTTT
abundance: many; d_gene: TRBD2; j_gene: TRBJ2-3; v_gene: TRBV4-1; CDR3aa: CASSLQTSGAPTMSTDTQYF; CDR3nt: TGCGCCAGCAGCCTCCAGACTAGCGGGGCTCCGACTATGAGCACAGATACGCAGTATTTT
abundance: many; d_gene: NA; j_gene: TRBJ2-5; v_gene: TRBV2; CDR3aa: CASSYSAGGETQYF; CDR3nt: TGTGCCAGCAGTTATAGCGCGGGCGGGGAGACCCAGTACTTC
abundance: many; d_gene: TRBD1; j_gene: TRBJ1-3; v_gene: TRBV5-1; CDR3aa: CASSLDRWAGNTIYF; CDR3nt: TGCGCCAGCAGCCTGGACAGGTGGGCTGGAAACACCATATATTTT
abundance: many; d_gene: NA; j_gene: TRBJ1-6; v_gene: TRBV7-2; CDR3aa: CASSLYGTQFNSPLHF; CDR3nt: TGTGCCAGCAGCTTATACGGGACACAATTCAATTCACCCCTCCACTTT
abundance: many; d_gene: NA; j_gene: TRBJ2-7; v_gene: TRBV27; CDR3aa: CASSLTPSGTPTYEQYF; CDR3nt: TGTGCCAGCAGTTTAACTCCCTCAGGGACACCGACCTACGAGCAGTACTTC
abundance: many; d_gene: NA; j_gene: TRBJ2-3; v_gene: TRBV2; CDR3aa: CASSENAGLGTDTQYF; CDR3nt: TGTGCCAGCAGTGAGAACGCCGGGTTAGGCACAGATACGCAGTATTTT
abundance: many; d_gene: NA; j_gene: TRBJ2-2; v_gene: TRBV9; CDR3aa: CASSAYRGTGELFF; CDR3nt: TGTGCCAGCAGCGCGTATAGGGGTACCGGGGAGCTGTTTTTT
abundance: many; d_gene: NA; j_gene: TRBJ1-2; v_gene: TRBV5-1; CDR3aa: CASSFDSPYGYTF; CDR3nt: TGCGCCAGCAGCTTCGACAGCCCCTATGGCTACACCTTC
abundance: many; d_gene: TRBD2; j_gene: TRBJ2-3; v_gene: TRBV5-1; CDR3aa: CASSLVAGADTQYF; CDR3nt: TGCGCCAGCAGCTTGGTAGCGGGGGCAGATACGCAGTATTTT
abundance: many; d_gene: NA; j_gene: TRBJ2-3; v_gene: TRBV9; CDR3aa: CASSVTQATDTQYF; CDR3nt: TGTGCCAGCAGCGTTACTCAGGCCACAGATACGCAGTATTTT
abundance: many; d_gene: NA; j_gene: TRBJ1-1; v_gene: TRBV9; CDR3aa: CASSVAGSTEAFF; CDR3nt: TGTGCCAGCAGCGTAGCGGGGAGCACTGAAGCTTTCTTT
abundance: many; d_gene: NA; j_gene: TRBJ1-5; v_gene: TRBV19; CDR3aa: CASSMGPGSQPQHF; CDR3nt: TGTGCCAGTAGTATGGGGCCAGGCAGTCAGCCCCAGCATTTT
abundance: many; d_gene: TRBD1; j_gene: TRBJ1-6; v_gene: TRBV2; CDR3aa: CASSPGTGVESPLHF; CDR3nt: TGTGCCAGCAGTCCCGGGACAGGGGTTGAATCACCCCTCCACTTT
abundance: many; d_gene: NA; j_gene: TRBJ2-1; v_gene: TRBV15; CDR3aa: CATSPGNGANEQFF; CDR3nt: TGTGCCACCAGCCCGGGGAACGGAGCCAATGAGCAGTTCTTC
abundance: many; d_gene: NA; j_gene: TRBJ2-1; v_gene: TRBV28; CDR3aa: CASSPVGGAANEQFF; CDR3nt: TGTGCCAGCAGCCCTGTTGGGGGGGCCGCAAATGAGCAGTTCTTC
abundance: many; d_gene: TRBD2; j_gene: TRBJ2-3; v_gene: TRBV12-3/TRBV12-4; CDR3aa: CASSPGLAGATSTDTQYF; CDR3nt: TGTGCCAGCAGCCCCGGACTAGCGGGGGCGACTAGCACAGATACGCAGTATTTT
abundance: many; d_gene: NA; j_gene: TRBJ1-2; v_gene: TRBV2; CDR3aa: CASSSGGYYGYTF; CDR3nt: TGTGCCAGCAGCTCTGGGGGGTATTATGGCTACACCTTC
abundance: many; d_gene: TRBD2; j_gene: TRBJ2-2; v_gene: TRBV7-2; CDR3aa: CASSLFTSGGGAGELFF; CDR3nt: TGTGCCAGCAGTCTCTTTACTAGCGGGGGTGGTGCCGGGGAGCTGTTTTTT
abundance: many; d_gene: NA; j_gene: TRBJ1-2; v_gene: TRBV5-1; CDR3aa: CASSLDRAINYGYTF; CDR3nt: TGCGCCAGCAGCTTGGACAGGGCGATCAACTATGGCTACACCTTC
abundance: medium-sized; d_gene: NA; j_gene: TRBJ2-7; v_gene: TRBV19; CDR3aa: CASSIGPPGDEQYF; CDR3nt: TGTGCCAGTAGTATAGGCCCGCCAGGAGACGAGCAGTACTTC
abundance: many; d_gene: NA; j_gene: TRBJ2-1; v_gene: TRBV9; CDR3aa: CASSVGRVNEQFF; CDR3nt: TGTGCCAGCAGCGTGGGCAGGGTTAATGAGCAGTTCTTC
abundance: many; d_gene: NA; j_gene: TRBJ2-1; v_gene: TRBV7-8; CDR3aa: CASSSSLGRVNEQFF; CDR3nt: TGTGCCAGCAGCTCCTCTCTGGGTAGGGTTAATGAGCAGTTCTTC
abundance: many; d_gene: NA; j_gene: TRBJ1-6; v_gene: TRBV4-1; CDR3aa: CASSREDGQDSPLHF; CDR3nt: TGCGCCAGCAGCCGAGAGGACGGACAAGATTCACCCCTCCACTTT
abundance: many; d_gene: NA; j_gene: TRBJ1-1; v_gene: TRBV11-3; CDR3aa: CASSLDHSSAFF; CDR3nt: TGTGCCAGCAGCTTAGATCACTCCTCTGCTTTCTTT
abundance: many; d_gene: TRBD1; j_gene: TRBJ1-1; v_gene: TRBV27; CDR3aa: CASSRNRGYTEAFF; CDR3nt: TGTGCCAGCAGCAGAAACAGGGGTTACACTGAAGCTTTCTTT
abundance: many; d_gene: TRBD1; j_gene: TRBJ1-1; v_gene: TRBV6-1; CDR3aa: CASSEASTGPLTEAFF; CDR3nt: TGTGCCAGCAGTGAGGCCTCGACAGGGCCCCTCACTGAAGCTTTCTTT
abundance: many; d_gene: NA; j_gene: TRBJ2-7; v_gene: TRBV10-3; CDR3aa: CAIGGREALSYEQYF; CDR3nt: TGTGCCATCGGGGGCAGGGAGGCGCTCTCCTACGAGCAGTACTTC
abundance: NA; d_gene: NA; j_gene: TRBJ1-6; v_gene: TRBV27; CDR3aa: CASRQRGNSPLHF; CDR3nt: TGTGCCAGCAGACAAAGGGGTAATTCACCCCTACACTTT